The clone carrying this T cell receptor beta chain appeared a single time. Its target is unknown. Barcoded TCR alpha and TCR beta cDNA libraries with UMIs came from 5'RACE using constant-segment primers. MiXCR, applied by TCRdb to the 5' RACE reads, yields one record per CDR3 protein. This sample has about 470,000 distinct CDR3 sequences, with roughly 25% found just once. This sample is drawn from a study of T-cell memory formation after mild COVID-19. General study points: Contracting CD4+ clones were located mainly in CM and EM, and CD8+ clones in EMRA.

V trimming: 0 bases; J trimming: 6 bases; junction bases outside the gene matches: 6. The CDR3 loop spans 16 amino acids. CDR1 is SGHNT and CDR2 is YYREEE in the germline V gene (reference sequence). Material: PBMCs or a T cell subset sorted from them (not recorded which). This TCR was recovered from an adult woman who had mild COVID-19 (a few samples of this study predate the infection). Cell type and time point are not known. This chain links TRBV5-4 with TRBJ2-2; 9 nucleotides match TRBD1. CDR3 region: CASSLDRGQGAGELFF. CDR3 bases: TGTGCCAGCAGCTTGGACAGGGGGCAAGGAGCCGGGGAGCTGTTTTTT.